Below, 18 T cell receptor beta chains from the same sample are listed, as sequenced in a study of beta chain features in type 1 diabetes. The sequenced template was cDNA made from the entire isolated RNA. Method: immunoSEQ multiplex PCR; TCRdb's copy keeps in-frame clones and lacks some. Of 150,000 to 190,000 clones listed, 8.5% to 14% were seen once; the top ten hold approximately 2%. The material sequenced was central memory CD4+ T cells from blood. These receptors were collected from a man between 18 and 29 years old in good health.

This clone occurred a few times. The chain uses TRBV29-1 and TRBJ2-5, with 8 nucleotides matching TRBD1. Germline trimming cut 7 bases from V and 5 bases from J; bases unmatched to any gene: 6. CDR3 size: 12 residues. Germline V gene data show CDR1 as SQVTM and CDR2 as ANQGSEA. CDR3: CSAGQGAETQYF. The CDR3 bases are TGCAGCGCCGGACAGGGTGCCGAGACCCAGTACTTC.

This clone appeared a few times. For the CDR3, the DNA is TGCGCCAGCAGACCCCCGGGACTGAACAATGAGCAGTTCTTC. Translated: CASRPPGLNNEQFF. The chain combines TRBV5-1 with TRBJ2-1; maybe TRBD2 (6 bases). CDR1 is SGHRS and CDR2 is YFSETQ in the germline V gene. The V end was cut by 5 bases, the J end by 5 bases, with 14 bases between. The CDR3 has 14 amino acids.

V usage is TRBV4-3 and J usage is TRBJ2-1; 9 positions match TRBD1. The CDR3 is 16 residues long. CDR1 and CDR2 from the germline V gene are LGHNA and YSLEER. V shed 1 base and J 4 bases; nucleotides not matched to a gene: 5. This CDR3 is CASSQVPGQGYNEQFF. Written as DNA, the CDR3 is TGCGCCAGCAGCCAAGTACCGGGACAGGGTTACAATGAGCAGTTCTTC.

The sample holds one count of this clone. CDR3 in DNA: TGCGCCAGCAGCAACCCAGGGGCTGGGGCCAACGTCCTGACTTTC. It specifies CASSNPGAGANVLTF. The chain carries TRBV5-1 and TRBJ2-6, with D perhaps matching TRBD1 (6 bases). Germline-derived CDR1 and CDR2 are SGHRS and YFSETQ. The CDR3 is made up of 15 amino acids. Trimming cost V 4 bases and J 2 bases, with 10 bases left between them.

Details on this clone: Other DNA sequences in the same sample also yield this CDR3. The chain employs TRBV9 and TRBJ2-7; D might be TRBD2 (6 bases). The germline gives CDR1 SGDLS, CDR2 YYNGEE. The CDR3 has 14 residues. Trimming took off 4 bases at V and 0 bases at J, with 11 bases between the two ends. The CDR3 region is CASSPQTSSYEQYF. The CDR3 DNA is TGTGCCAGCAGCCCTCAGACTAGCTCCTACGAGCAGTACTTC. The full variable domain, rest sourced from reference TRBV9 and TRBJ2-7, is DSGVTQTPKHLITATGQRVTLRCSPRSGDLSVYWYQQSLDQGLQFLIQYYNGEERAKGNILERFSAQQFPDLHSELNLSSLELGDSALYFCASSPQTSSYEQYFGPGTRLTVT.

V and J are TRBV5-6 and TRBJ2-7; the match to TRBD2 covers 8 bases. This CDR3 comprises 15 residues. Trimming cost V 4 bases and J 5 bases; bases outside gene matches: 11. The germline V gene has CDR1 SGHDT and CDR2 YYEEEE. This CDR3 is CASSPTPTSVHEQYF. The CDR3 coding sequence is TGTGCCAGCAGCCCAACCCCGACTAGCGTCCACGAGCAGTACTTC.

This chain connects TRBV4-1 to TRBJ2-4; TRBD1 agrees at 8 bases. The V and J ends lost 1 base and 7 bases, in that order; junction bases with no gene match: 3. Germline lookup yields CDR1 MGHRA and CDR2 YSYEKL. The CDR3 has 14 amino acids. DNA for the CDR3: TGCGCCAGCAGCCAAGTGACAGGGGACAACATTCAGTACTTC. Residues: CASSQVTGDNIQYF.

This clone was counted many times. An end of the junction differs from the germline gene, which may be a read error. The chain recombines TRBV2 with TRBJ2-1, with 10 bases fitting TRBD2. The CDR3 has 13 amino acids. Germline values: CDR1 SNHLY, CDR2 FYNNEI. CDR3 protein: CASSGLAGVWEVF. CDR3 coding DNA: TGTGCCAGCAGTGGTCTAGCGGGAGTCTGGGAGGTCTTC.

The chain joins TRBV29-1 to TRBJ1-2; TRBD1 might be the D (5 bases). The germline V gene has CDR1 SQVTM and CDR2 ANQGSEA. There are 14 residues in the CDR3. With 4 bases removed from V and 8 bases from J, the gap between germline ends came to 20 bases. The CDR3 DNA follows: TGCAGCGTTGCGGCAGGGAGGGGCGATAACGGCTACACCTTC. It translates to CSVAAGRGDNGYTF.

The chain combines TRBV5-1 with TRBJ2-6, with TRBD2 as a possible D gene (6 bases). Germline V gene lookup returns CDR1 SGHRS and CDR2 YFSETQ. V was cut by 0 bases and J by 2 bases, with 12 bases left in between. The CDR3 is 17 residues long. CDR3 coding DNA: TGCGCCAGCAGCTTGGCCGGAGGGAGCCCTGGGGCCAACGTCCTGACTTTC. It specifies CASSLAGGSPGANVLTF. Looking up the rest from reference TRBV5-1 and TRBJ2-6 gives the full variable domain: KAGVTQTPRYLIKTRGQQVTLSCSPISGHRSVSWYQQTPGQGLQFLFEYFSETQRNKGNFPGRFSGRQFSNSRSEMNVSTLELGDSALYLCASSLAGGSPGANVLTFGAGSRLTVL.

This clone was recorded a few times. J is TRBJ2-3 and V is TRBV2, with 11 bases matching TRBD2. Per the germline V gene, CDR1 is SNHLY and CDR2 is FYNNEI. The CDR3 totals 15 residues. V shed 7 bases and J 4 bases; nucleotides not matched to a gene: 7. CDR3 amino acids: CASIRTSGLPDTQYF. Written as DNA, the CDR3 is TGTGCCAGCATCCGGACTAGCGGGTTACCAGATACGCAGTATTTT.

This clone was detected only a few times. This chain joins TRBV5-1 and TRBJ2-1, with a weak D call TRBD2 (6 bases). CDR1 and CDR2 (germline): SGHRS, YFSETQ. The V end was cut by 0 bases, the J end by 12 bases, with 13 bases between. This CDR3 has 13 residues. CDR3 nucleotide sequence: TGCGCCAGCAGCTTGGCTAGCGCCGAGGGGCAGTTCTTC. Protein sequence: CASSLASAEGQFF.

This chain connects TRBV23-1 to TRBJ1-5; D remains unclear. TRBV23-1 is noted as an ORF with a role that remains uncertain. Trimming removed 2 bases at V and 0 bases at J, with 11 bases between. CDR3 length equals 16 residues. The CDR3 DNA reads TGCGCCAGCAGTCAACCTTCGAGGGTTAGCAATCAGCCCCAGCATTTT. Amino acids: CASSQPSRVSNQPQHF.

The chain links TRBV7-9 to TRBJ2-5, with D possibly being TRBD1 (6 bases). The DNA end is a closer match to TRBJ2-7, so the J assignment may be wrong. The length of the CDR3 is 12 residues. The germline V gene has CDR1 SEHNR and CDR2 FQNEAQ (reference sequence). Here the CDR3 reads CASSLSGVEQYF. The CDR3 DNA reads as TGTGCCAGCAGCTTATCAGGGGTCGAGCAGTACTTC.

This clone occurred a few times. This chain connects TRBV2 to TRBJ1-2, with 7 bases lining up with TRBD1. Germline V gives CDR1 SNHLY, CDR2 FYNNEI. V trimming: 4 bases; J trimming: 7 bases; junction bases outside the gene matches: 0. CDR3 length: 11 residues. For the CDR3, the DNA is TGTGCCAGCAGTGGGACAGGTGGCTACACCTTC. Protein sequence: CASSGTGGYTF.

This clone turned up a few times. The chain is built from TRBV9 and TRBJ2-3; D uncertain. The germline V gene encodes CDR1 SGDLS and CDR2 YYNGEE. The CDR3 loop spans 13 amino acids. Trimming stripped 4 bases from V and 4 bases from J, with 10 bases between. The DNA of the CDR3 is TGTGCCAGCAGCCCCCCGGAGTCAGATACGCAGTATTTT. This gives the protein CASSPPESDTQYF.

The rearrangement uses TRBV18 and TRBJ2-1; 7 bases fit TRBD1. Germline CDR1 reads KGHSH; CDR2 reads LQKENI. V dropped 2 bases and J dropped 5; count of bases not matched to a gene: 3. The CDR3 loop spans 14 amino acids. CDR3 sequence (DNA): TGTGCCAGCTCACCAGACAGGGCACACAATGAGCAGTTCTTC. Translated: CASSPDRAHNEQFF.

J is TRBJ2-2 and V is TRBV4-3; no firm D call. Per germline, CDR1 LGHNA and CDR2 YSLEER. The CDR3 consists of 14 residues. V was cut by 6 bases and J by 0 bases, with 8 bases left in between. CDR3 bases: TGCGCCAGCAGTGGCCATCCGAACACCGGGGAGCTGTTTTTT. Protein product: CASSGHPNTGELFF.